The 9 T cell receptor beta chains given below trace back to one sample, sequenced in a study of tumor and adjacent non-tumor tissue in lung cancer. Three rounds of nested PCR, following a modified ARM-PCR protocol, produced the TCRbeta library. TCRdb re-called the multiplex PCR reads through MiXCR, storing one row per CDR3 protein. The sample records under 100,000 distinct CDR3 sequences, nearly 70% being singletons. The template was RNA from unsorted bulk tissue. The source material was lung tumor tissue. The receptors derive from a woman in her 70s with non-small cell lung cancer.

With regard to this clonotype: It may be a read error: a sequence one base away is much more abundant. The rearrangement uses TRBV28 and TRBJ2-2, with D possibly matching TRBD2 (6 bases). Germline CDR1 is MDHEN and CDR2 is SYDVKM. The CDR3 is 16 residues long. This CDR3 reads CGSSFPRRGGTGELFF. For the CDR3, the DNA is TGTGGCAGCAGTTTCCCCAGGAGGGGTGGCACCGGGGAGCTGTTTTTT.

The chain is built from TRBV29-1 and TRBJ2-7, with 10 nucleotides matching TRBD1. This CDR3 spans 14 amino acids. Germline CDR1 is SQVTM and CDR2 is ANQGSEA. The V segment lost 6 bases and the J segment 12 bases; nucleotides outside the gene matches: 17. The CDR3 loop reads CSVPGTGDTYDRYF. CDR3 sequence (DNA): TGCAGCGTACCCGGGACAGGGGACACCTACGATCGGTACTTC.

This CDR3 is CSARDYPAGEGGELFF. The CDR3 DNA reads TGCAGTGCTAGAGATTACCCAGCGGGAGAGGGCGGGGAGCTGTTTTTT. The chain couples TRBV20-1 to TRBJ2-2; TRBD2 matches 8 bases. The germline V gene encodes CDR1 DFQATT and CDR2 SNEGSKA (reference sequence). Unmatched junction bases numbered 10, after V lost 0 bases and J lost 7 bases. The CDR3 consists of 16 residues.

As concerns this clonotype: Because it lacks the conserved phenylalanine or tryptophan at the end, this CDR3 is likely a read error. This chain connects TRBV5-5 to TRBJ1-2; the match to TRBD1 covers 7 bases. There are 15 residues in the CDR3. Germline V gene sequence: CDR1 SGHKS, CDR2 YYEKEE (reference sequence). CDR3 sequence: CACSRGTVDNYGYTS. DNA for the CDR3: TGTGCCTGCAGCCGTGGGACAGTGGATAACTATGGCTACACCTCC.

With regard to this clonotype: Since a much larger clone is just one base distant, this may be a read error. The rearrangement joins TRBV28 to TRBJ1-5, with D possibly TRBD1 on 6 matching bases. The CDR3 runs to 14 residues. The germline CDR1 and CDR2 sequences are MDHEN and SYDVKM. V was pared by 8 bases and J by 6 bases, with 17 bases between. DNA for the CDR3: TGTGCCAGCGGGGTCGGCGGGGGCACTCAGCCCCAGCATTTT. It yields the protein CASGVGGGTQPQHF.

This clonotype occurred many times. The V gene is TRBV28, the J gene TRBJ2-7, with D perhaps assigned TRBD1 or TRBD2 (5 bases each). CDR3 length equals 16 residues. The V end was cut by 1 base, the J end by 5 bases, with 18 bases between. From germline, CDR1 is MDHEN and CDR2 SYDVKM. The CDR3, as DNA: TGTGCCAGCAGTTTATCGGGGTCGGAGCAGGGCCACGAGCAGTACTTC. This sequence encodes CASSLSGSEQGHEQYF.

Details on this clonotype: Sequence at one end of the junction differs from germline and may be a read error. The V call is TRBV11-2, the J call TRBJ2-3; D gene uncertain. The germline gives CDR1 SGHAT, CDR2 FQNNGV. The CDR3 runs 13 residues. In DNA form, the CDR3 reads TGTGTCAGCAGCTTAGATAAGGCAGATACGCAGTATTTT. Translated, it gives CVSSLDKADTQYF.

With respect to this clonotype: At one of its ends the junction is not consistent with the germline gene, which may arise from a read error. V gene TRBV6-1 combines with J gene TRBJ1-1; D may be TRBD1 (6 bases). The CDR3 runs 16 residues. Germline CDR1 reads MNHNS; CDR2 reads SASEGT. CDR3 sequence reads: CANSGPGTPMGTEAFF. The CDR3 region has the DNA TGTGCCAACAGTGGCCCGGGGACACCAATGGGCACTGAAGCTTTCTTT.

The chain combines TRBV10-1 with TRBJ2-7; TRBD1 aligns across 10 bases. In germline, CDR1 is WNHNN, CDR2 SYGVQD (reference sequence). The CDR3 covers 13 residues. Trimming cost V 9 bases and J 8 bases; bases outside gene matches: 10. CDR3 DNA sequence: TGCGCCAGTAGTCGGGACAGGGGCAACAAGCAGTACTTC. Translating it yields CASSRDRGNKQYF.